The 8 T cell receptor beta chains below were found in one sample sequenced in a study of molecular identifiers for immune sequencing clone quantification. TCRdb fed the PCR reads into MiXCR, producing one record per CDR3 protein. The sample has approximately 500,000 distinct CDR3 sequences, 25% seen once. The sequenced material came from naive CD8+ T cells from blood, with Jurkat cell RNA spiked in. Subset specified: FACS-sorted CD8+CD4-CCR7+CD45RA+ naive T cells. The receptors originated from a human donor in good health. Some libraries in this study had Jurkat cell RNA spiked in.

A few counts support this clonotype. The V gene is TRBV19, the J gene TRBJ2-3; perhaps TRBD1 as D (6 bases). V dropped 8 bases and J dropped 2 bases, with 17 bases sitting between them. Germline values: CDR1 LNHDA, CDR2 SQIVND (reference sequence). This CDR3 has 15 amino acids. Here the CDR3 DNA reads TGTGCCAGTTCAAAATCGACAGGATACACAGATACGCAGTATTTT. It translates to CASSKSTGYTDTQYF.

This clonotype was recorded at least ten times. The chain links TRBV6-1 to TRBJ1-1; tentatively, D is TRBD1 (5 bases). Looked up from germline, CDR1 is MNHNS and CDR2 is SASEGT. This CDR3 is built from 13 residues. Trimming shortened V by 6 bases and J by 0 bases, and 8 bases separated the two germline ends. The CDR3 here is CASRMGLNTEAFF. The CDR3 DNA follows: TGTGCCAGCAGGATGGGACTGAACACTGAAGCTTTCTTT.

The chain combines TRBV4-3 with TRBJ2-7; TRBD1 might be the D (5 bases). CDR3 length: 16 amino acids. V was cut by 0 bases and J by 1 base, with 13 bases left in between. From germline, CDR1 is LGHNA and CDR2 YSLEER. CDR3 DNA: TGCGCCAGCAGCCAAGATAAGGGGCTTAATTCCTACGAGCAGTACTTC. Translating gives CASSQDKGLNSYEQYF.

With respect to this clonotype: A much larger clonotype is one base distant, so this may be a read error. V and J are TRBV29-1 and TRBJ2-7, with 12 bases identical to TRBD1. Germline trimming cut 7 bases from V and 9 bases from J; bases unmatched to any gene: 7. Per the germline V gene, CDR1 is SQVTM and CDR2 is ANQGSEA. The CDR3 contains 12 residues. CDR3 coding DNA: TGCAGCGCCGGGACAGGGGGCAACGGGCAGTACTTC. Protein product: CSAGTGGNGQYF.

J is TRBJ2-7 and V is TRBV27, with 8 nucleotides matching TRBD1. CDR3 length: 14 residues. V dropped 5 bases and J dropped 3; count of bases not matched to a gene: 6. The V gene's germline CDR1 is MNHEY and CDR2 SMNVEV (reference sequence). CDR3 sequence: CASSTRQGNYEQYF. The CDR3 nucleotides are TGTGCCAGCAGTACACGACAGGGGAACTACGAGCAGTACTTC.

This clonotype was seen a single time. Relative to the germline gene, one junction end is altered; a read error may explain this. The chain is built from TRBV4-3 and TRBJ1-6; TRBD1 matches 7 bases. Germline CDR1 is LGHNA and CDR2 is YSLEER. The CDR3 has 18 residues. In DNA form, the CDR3 reads TGCGCCAGCAGCCAAGATGGCGCAGGCCTCCAGGGGGATTCACCCCCCCACTTT. Translation gives CASSQDGAGLQGDSPPHF.

This clonotype has just a few counts. The chain is built from TRBV30 and TRBJ2-3; D is undetermined. V lost 0 bases and J 2 bases, leaving 15 bases between the germline ends. There are 16 residues in the CDR3. Germline CDR1 and CDR2: GTSNPN and SVGIG (reference sequence). CDR3 sequence: CAWSVRNRRITDTQYF. CDR3 nucleotide sequence: TGTGCCTGGAGTGTACGGAATAGAAGGATCACAGATACGCAGTATTTT.

A note on this clonotype: A much bigger clone sits one base away, suggesting this may be a read error. V and J are TRBV5-6 and TRBJ2-3; the D call may be TRBD1 or TRBD2 (5 bases each). V was clipped by 4 bases and J by 5 bases, with 14 bases between them. CDR1 is SGHDT, CDR2 YYEEEE, per germline. The CDR3 spans 14 residues. The CDR3, as DNA: TGTGCCAGCAGCCCGGCAGCGAGGGGAGATACGCAGTATTTT. As protein: CASSPAARGDTQYF.